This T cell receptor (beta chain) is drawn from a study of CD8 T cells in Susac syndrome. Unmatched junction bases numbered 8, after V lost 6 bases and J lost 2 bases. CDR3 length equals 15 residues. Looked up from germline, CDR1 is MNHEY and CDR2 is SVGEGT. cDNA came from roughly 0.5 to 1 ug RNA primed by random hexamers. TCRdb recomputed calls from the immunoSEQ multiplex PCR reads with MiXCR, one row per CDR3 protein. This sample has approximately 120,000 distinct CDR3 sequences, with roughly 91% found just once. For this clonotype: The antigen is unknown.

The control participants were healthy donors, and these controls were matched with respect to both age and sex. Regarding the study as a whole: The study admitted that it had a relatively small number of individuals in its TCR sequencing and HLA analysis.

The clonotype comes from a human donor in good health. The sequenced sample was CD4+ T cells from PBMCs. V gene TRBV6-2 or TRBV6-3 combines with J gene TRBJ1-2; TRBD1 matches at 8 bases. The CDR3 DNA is TGTGCCAGCAGACCTCCGGACAGGGCGAACTATGGCTACACCTTC. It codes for CASRPPDRANYGYTF.